The present T cell receptor beta chain was sequenced within a study of blood T cell repertoires in COVID-19. Study details: Sites across the United States, Italy and Spain contributed samples from acute and convalescent COVID-19. The cDNA or gDNA used as material had been derived from T cells, B-cell-depleted T cells, or PBMCs.

The method was immunoSEQ multiplex PCR; TCRdb's version includes in-frame clones alone and lacks a portion of them. The data hold roughly 180,000 clones, with roughly 84% observed a single time. Participants were placed into cohorts based on the clinical history they reported. Donors in Cohort 3 counted as recovered after two negative PCRs, clearance, or symptom resolution. Trimming stripped 0 bases from V and 0 bases from J, with 12 bases between. The CDR3 runs 17 residues. Germline V CDR1 and CDR2: ENHRY, SYGVKD. This chain links TRBV10-3 with TRBJ1-5; D may be TRBD1 (5 bases). This TCR came from a man aged 55 to 69 who had recovered from COVID-19. Sequences were obtained from PBMCs or T cells enriched from blood (not recorded which). The CDR3 reads CAISESSRANSNQPQHF. CDR3 bases: TGTGCCATCAGTGAGTCGAGCAGGGCTAATAGCAATCAGCCCCAGCATTTT.